This TCR beta chain comes out of a study of shared clonotypes between healthy human individuals. Subsets obtained from CD4+ cells comprised CD45RA+ naive and CD45RA-negative memory cells. Sequencing was performed with immunoSEQ multiplex PCR; in TCRdb, only in-frame clones are kept and a portion is missing. The table records some 2,000,000 clones, approximately 95% of them present only once. J gave up 0 bases and V 7 bases, and 7 bases lay outside the gene matches. Germline values: CDR1 SGHVS, CDR2 FNYEAQ. The CDR3 is 15 amino acids. The clonotype originates from a man aged 18 to 29 in good health. The sequenced sample was naive CD4+ T cells sorted from blood. Subset noted: CD45RA+ positively selected. V and J are TRBV7-6 and TRBJ2-3, with TRBD2 identical over 7 bases. The CDR3 loop is CASTWGGGSTDTQYF. In DNA form, the CDR3 reads TGTGCCAGCACATGGGGGGGAGGAAGCACAGATACGCAGTATTTT.